Following are 28 T cell receptor beta chains from one sample sequenced in a study of long-term antiretroviral therapy in people with HIV. Running of the v3.0 immunoSEQ assay took place at survey level. Using immunoSEQ multiplex PCR, the repertoire was profiled, and TCRdb retains in-frame clones only, with some absent. The table has 20,000 to 25,000 clones, roughly 85% seen once. The sample in question was unsorted PBMCs, obtained 1.2 years after starting antiretroviral therapy. These receptors were obtained from a woman aged 40 to 49 with HIV.

This clone came up once. The chain uses TRBV7-6 and TRBJ2-3; a possible D gene is TRBD1 (6 bases). This CDR3 comprises 14 residues. In germline, CDR1 is SGHVS, CDR2 FNYEAQ. V was cut by 5 bases and J by 2 bases, with 11 bases left in between. This chain's CDR3 is CASSLTGYTDTQYF. CDR3 DNA: TGTGCCAGCAGCCTTACAGGGTACACAGATACGCAGTATTTT.

This clone appeared a few times. The rearrangement uses TRBV27 and TRBJ1-5; D might be TRBD1 (5 bases). This CDR3 contains 13 residues. CDR1 and CDR2 from the germline V gene are MNHEY and SMNVEV (reference sequence). Trimming took 3 bases from V and 7 from J, leaving 10 bases between them. The CDR3 reads CASSFRGGQPQHF. The DNA of the CDR3 is TGTGCCAGCAGTTTTAGGGGCGGGCAGCCCCAGCATTTT.

The V call is TRBV5-5, the J call TRBJ1-5, with TRBD1 matching over 10 bases. The germline CDR1 and CDR2 sequences are SGHKS and YYEKEE (reference sequence). The V segment lost 4 bases and the J segment 4 bases; nucleotides outside the gene matches: 5. This CDR3 contains 15 residues. The CDR3 reads CASSGTGALNQPQHF. The CDR3 DNA reads as TGTGCCAGCAGCGGGACAGGGGCGTTAAATCAGCCCCAGCATTTT.

This rearrangement joins TRBV12-5 to TRBJ1-2; D is unresolved. The CDR3 covers 12 residues. With 4 bases removed from V and 7 bases from J, the gap between germline ends came to 10 bases. In germline, CDR1 is LGHNT, CDR2 FRNRAP. The chain's CDR3 is CASGYPDRGYTF. The DNA for the CDR3 is TGTGCTAGTGGTTACCCCGATCGTGGCTACACCTTC.

V gene TRBV5-1 combines with J gene TRBJ1-4, with D uncertain. Germline CDR1 reads SGHRS; CDR2 reads YFSETQ. CDR3 size: 14 residues. Trimming stripped 2 bases from V and 6 bases from J, with 11 bases between. CDR3 DNA: TGCGCCAGCAGCTTTTCGGACCAGCATGAAAAACTGTTTTTT. Its protein product is CASSFSDQHEKLFF.

The CDR3 DNA is TGTGCCAGCAGCGTGAACCGGGACGGGAACACTGAAGCTTTCTTT. Translation: CASSVNRDGNTEAFF. The rearrangement uses TRBV9 and TRBJ1-1; perhaps TRBD1 as D (5 bases). CDR3 length: 15 residues. V dropped 2 bases and J dropped 1 base, with 12 bases sitting between them. Germline-derived CDR1 and CDR2 are SGDLS and YYNGEE.

This clone occurred a few times. The rearrangement uses TRBV18 and TRBJ2-2, with TRBD1 matching over 7 bases. Germline V gene data show CDR1 as KGHSH and CDR2 as LQKENI. The CDR3 extends over 16 amino acids. The trim removed 2 bases at V and 2 bases at J, leaving 5 bases unmatched. In DNA, the CDR3 is TGTGCCAGCTCACCAAGTGGGACAGCTAACACCGGGGAGCTGTTTTTT. Encoded protein: CASSPSGTANTGELFF.

The gene calls are TRBV5-1 and TRBJ2-6; perhaps TRBD1 as D (6 bases). Trimming shortened V by 2 bases and J by 2 bases, and 8 bases separated the two germline ends. The germline V gene encodes CDR1 SGHRS and CDR2 YFSETQ. The CDR3 is made up of 15 amino acids. CDR3 sequence reads: CASSLGQPGANVLTF. The CDR3 DNA follows: TGCGCCAGCAGCTTAGGACAGCCTGGGGCCAACGTCCTGACTTTC.

The chain's CDR3 is CASSLPPTHEQYF. As DNA, the CDR3 is TGTGCCAGCAGCTTGCCCCCAACCCACGAGCAGTACTTC. V usage is TRBV5-6 and J usage is TRBJ2-7, with D unclear. Germline V gene data show CDR1 as SGHDT and CDR2 as YYEEEE. Deletions cut 1 base from V and 5 bases from J, with 10 bases between. CDR3 length equals 13 residues. Full variable domain (outside the CDR3, taken from reference TRBV5-6 and TRBJ2-7): DAGVTQSPTHLIKTRGQQVTLRCSPKSGHDTVSWYQQALGQGPQFIFQYYEEEERQRGNFPDRFSGHQFPNYSSELNVNALLLGDSALYLCASSLPPTHEQYFGPGTRLTVT.

V and J are TRBV7-6 and TRBJ1-5; D may be TRBD1 (6 bases). The CDR3 runs 17 residues. V was clipped by 5 bases and J by 2 bases, with 19 bases between them. CDR1 and CDR2 from the germline V gene are SGHVS and FNYEAQ. The CDR3: CASSPAGGGDGNQPQHF. CDR3 nucleotide sequence: TGTGCCAGCAGCCCTGCGGGCGGGGGCGATGGCAATCAGCCCCAGCATTTT.

V usage is TRBV5-1 and J usage is TRBJ2-1; no reliable D call. The CDR3 is 14 amino acids. Trimming took off 0 bases at V and 8 bases at J, with 12 bases between the two ends. CDR1 and CDR2 from the germline V gene are SGHRS and YFSETQ. In nucleotides, the CDR3 is TGCGCCAGCAGCTTGGTCGCTCGCCAGGATGAGCAGTTCTTC. Residues: CASSLVARQDEQFF.

The V gene is TRBV29-1, the J gene TRBJ2-3; 11 bases are a match to TRBD2. The V and J ends lost 5 bases and 5 bases, in that order; junction bases with no gene match: 6. This CDR3 is built from 14 residues. Germline CDR1 reads SQVTM; CDR2 reads ANQGSEA. CDR3 bases: TGCAGCGTTCAACTAGCGGGAGCGGTAGATACGCAGTATTTT. Translating gives CSVQLAGAVDTQYF.

This clone was detected a few times. CDR3 residues: CASSLALSGTEAFF. The CDR3 coding sequence is TGTGCCAGCAGCTTAGCGCTGTCGGGGACTGAAGCTTTCTTT. This chain uses TRBV7-2 with TRBJ1-1; D is unresolved. V shed 0 bases and J shed 5 bases, with 10 bases lying between them. This CDR3 has 14 residues. CDR1 and CDR2 from the germline V gene are SGHTA and FQGNSA. The complete variable domain, with remaining parts taken from reference TRBV7-2 and TRBJ1-1, reads GAGVSQSPSNKVTEKGKDVELRCDPISGHTALYWYRQSLGQGLEFLIYFQGNSAPDKSGLPSDRFSAERTGGSVSTLTIQRTQQEDSAVYLCASSLALSGTEAFFGQGTRLTVV.

This clone was seen just once. The rearrangement uses TRBV28 and TRBJ1-4; D is perhaps TRBD1 (5 bases). Trimming removed 7 bases at V and 4 bases at J, with 16 bases between. Germline V gene lookup returns CDR1 MDHEN and CDR2 SYDVKM. This CDR3 contains 15 residues. This CDR3 reads CASTAGAGLNEKLFF. The CDR3 DNA sequence: TGTGCCAGCACTGCCGGGGCAGGCCTTAATGAAAAACTGTTTTTT.

The chain carries TRBV5-4 and TRBJ2-3; TRBD1 matches at 8 bases. This CDR3 comprises 16 residues. Germline trimming cut 4 bases from V and 4 bases from J; bases unmatched to any gene: 11. Germline V CDR1 and CDR2: SGHNT, YYREEE (reference sequence). The DNA for the CDR3 is TGTGCCAGCAGCCCAAGACAGGGGAGAGTCTCAGATACGCAGTATTTT. It codes for CASSPRQGRVSDTQYF. Filled out from reference TRBV5-4 and TRBJ2-3, the complete variable domain reads ETGVTQSPTHLIKTRGQQVTLRCSSQSGHNTVSWYQQALGQGPQFIFQYYREEENGRGNFPPRFSGLQFPNYSSELNVNALELDDSALYLCASSPRQGRVSDTQYFGPGTRLTVL.

The V gene is TRBV19, the J gene TRBJ1-2; 7 bases map to TRBD1. J lost 5 bases, V lost 3 bases, and 6 bases had no gene match. This CDR3 region has 14 residues. The germline gives CDR1 LNHDA, CDR2 SQIVND (reference sequence). The CDR3 nucleotides read TGTGCCAGTAGTATGGACAGGACTTGGTATGGCTACACCTTC. Protein: CASSMDRTWYGYTF.

V is TRBV4-3 and J is TRBJ1-6; 8 bases agree with TRBD1. V lost 4 bases to trimming and J lost 6 bases; unmatched junction nucleotides: 5. Germline loops: CDR1 LGHNA, CDR2 YSLEER. The CDR3 is 15 amino acids. Here the CDR3 reads CASSPGTGANSPLHF. DNA of the CDR3: TGCGCCAGCAGCCCCGGGACAGGAGCTAATTCACCCCTCCACTTT.

V usage is TRBV6-1 and J usage is TRBJ2-7, with D unclear. This CDR3 contains 13 residues. V lost 8 bases to trimming and J lost 2 bases, with 13 bases between them. The germline V gene has CDR1 MNHNS and CDR2 SASEGT. CDR3 sequence: CASGWDQTYEQYF. Written as DNA, the CDR3 is TGTGCCAGCGGATGGGATCAGACCTACGAGCAGTACTTC.

The rearrangement uses TRBV7-9 and TRBJ2-2; D is unclear. The CDR3 has 13 amino acids. V gave up 5 bases and J gave up 7 bases, with 11 bases separating them. Germline V lookup: CDR1 SEHNR, CDR2 FQNEAQ (reference sequence). The CDR3 loop is CASSRAGNGELFF. The CDR3 region has the DNA TGTGCCAGCAGCCGCGCCGGCAACGGGGAGCTGTTTTTT. The whole variable domain, filled in from reference TRBV7-9 and TRBJ2-2, reads DTGVSQNPRHKITKRGQNVTFRCDPISEHNRLYWYRQTLGQGPEFLTYFQNEAQLEKSRLLSDRFSAERPKGSFSTLEIQRTEQGDSAMYLCASSRAGNGELFFGEGSRLTVL.

This clone showed up just a few times. This rearrangement joins TRBV27 to TRBJ2-7; 7 bases fit TRBD2. CDR1 and CDR2 (germline): MNHEY, SMNVEV (reference sequence). The CDR3 runs 13 residues. V lost 10 bases, J lost 2 bases, and 8 bases stayed unmatched. Here the CDR3 reads CAILTGGAYEQYF. As DNA, the CDR3 is TGTGCCATCCTGACGGGGGGAGCCTACGAGCAGTACTTC.

The chain is built from TRBV4-1 and TRBJ2-7, with 7 bases matching TRBD1. Per the germline V gene, CDR1 is MGHRA and CDR2 is YSYEKL. V lost 4 bases to trimming and J lost 5 bases; unmatched junction nucleotides: 8. The CDR3 consists of 14 residues. CDR3 sequence reads: CASSRGRDSDEQYF. CDR3 DNA: TGCGCCAGCAGCCGCGGCAGGGACAGCGACGAGCAGTACTTC.

The chain carries TRBV4-3 and TRBJ2-7; 8 nucleotides align to TRBD1. Germline V gene data show CDR1 as LGHNA and CDR2 as YSLEER. V was clipped by 4 bases and J by 4 bases; unmatched bases: 3. The CDR3 has 13 residues. The CDR3 bases are TGCGCCAGCAGCCTTGGACAGGGATACGAGCAGTACTTC. Translated: CASSLGQGYEQYF.

The chain carries TRBV27 and TRBJ2-5; TRBD1 agrees at 8 bases. The germline V gene has CDR1 MNHEY and CDR2 SMNVEV (reference sequence). The CDR3 runs 11 residues. With V trimmed by 5 bases and J by 10 bases, 3 bases remained unmatched. CDR3 sequence (DNA): TGTGCCAGCAGTCCAGGGGGCGTCCAGTACTTC. It is translated as CASSPGGVQYF.

The table lists this clone with a count of one. The J gene is TRBJ1-4, the V gene TRBV27; D is perhaps TRBD1 (6 bases). The V gene lost 5 bases and the J gene lost 11 bases, with 15 bases spanning the gap. CDR3 length equals 13 residues. Germline V CDR1 and CDR2: MNHEY, SMNVEV (reference sequence). The CDR3 sequence: CASSVAGADKLFF. The CDR3 coding sequence is TGTGCCAGCAGTGTGGCAGGGGCGGATAAACTGTTTTTT.

The genes are TRBV15 and TRBJ1-6; D is unresolved. The V gene lost 1 base and the J gene lost 6 bases, with 4 bases spanning the gap. The CDR3 extends over 13 amino acids. Germline CDR1 reads LNHNV; CDR2 reads YYDKDF (reference sequence). CDR3 sequence: CATSRVSNSPLHF. The CDR3 DNA reads TGTGCCACCAGCAGAGTCAGTAATTCACCCCTCCACTTT.

This chain connects TRBV7-9 to TRBJ2-1; D ambiguous. V lost 6 bases, J lost 4 bases, and 7 bases lay in between. The CDR3 totals 12 residues. The germline gives CDR1 SEHNR, CDR2 FQNEAQ (reference sequence). The CDR3 DNA reads TGTGCCAGCAGTCCGGAATACAATGAGCAGTTCTTC. This translates into CASSPEYNEQFF.

This clone was seen only once. The rearrangement links TRBV9 to TRBJ1-1, with D possibly TRBD1 on 5 matching bases. The V end lost 2 bases, the J end lost 4 bases, and 9 bases lay between the germline ends. The CDR3 runs to 13 residues. The germline gives CDR1 SGDLS, CDR2 YYNGEE. CDR3: CASSVGGTTEAFF. CDR3 DNA sequence: TGTGCCAGCAGCGTCGGGGGGACCACTGAAGCTTTCTTT. Drawing the rest from reference TRBV9 and TRBJ1-1, the complete variable domain is DSGVTQTPKHLITATGQRVTLRCSPRSGDLSVYWYQQSLDQGLQFLIQYYNGEERAKGNILERFSAQQFPDLHSELNLSSLELGDSALYFCASSVGGTTEAFFGQGTRLTVV.

This clone has just a few counts. The V and J genes are TRBV27 and TRBJ1-2, with a possible D match to TRBD1 (6 bases). Between the trimmed V and J ends, which lost 5 bases and 2 bases, there was a span of 9 bases. Germline CDR1 and CDR2: MNHEY and SMNVEV (reference sequence). CDR3 length: 13 residues. The CDR3 nucleotides are TGTGCCAGCAGTGCGACAGGCAACTATGGCTACACCTTC. Its translation is CASSATGNYGYTF.